This TCR beta chain was documented in a study of blood T cell repertoires in COVID-19. Study overall: Samples taken during acute and convalescent COVID-19 were collected in the United States, Italy and Spain. The analysed material was cDNA or gDNA that came from T cells, B-cell-depleted T cells, or PBMCs.

Germline CDR1 is SGHRS and CDR2 is YFSETQ. V lost 0 bases, J lost 0 bases, and 13 bases lay in between. The CDR3 has 17 amino acids. Measured with immunoSEQ multiplex PCR; TCRdb has only the in-frame clones, and not every one. The repertoire holds 33,000 or so clones, with about 92% as singletons. The receptor comes from a man aged 70-80 years with active or convalescent COVID-19. The sequenced sample consisted of peripheral blood. V is TRBV5-1 and J is TRBJ2-1, with D possibly being TRBD2 (6 bases). The CDR3 DNA reads TGCGCCAGCAGCTTGGCTGGCGGGATAAGCTCCTACAATGAGCAGTTCTTC. Encoded protein: CASSLAGGISSYNEQFF.